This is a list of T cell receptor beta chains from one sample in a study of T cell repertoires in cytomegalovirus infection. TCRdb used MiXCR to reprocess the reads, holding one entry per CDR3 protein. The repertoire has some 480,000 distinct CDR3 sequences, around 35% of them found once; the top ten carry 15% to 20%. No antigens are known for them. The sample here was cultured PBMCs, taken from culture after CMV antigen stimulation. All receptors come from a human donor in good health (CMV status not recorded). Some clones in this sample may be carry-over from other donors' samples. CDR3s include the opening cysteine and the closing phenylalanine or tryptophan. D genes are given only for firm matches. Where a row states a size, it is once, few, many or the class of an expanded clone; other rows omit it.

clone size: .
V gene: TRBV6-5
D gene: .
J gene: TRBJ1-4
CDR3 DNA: TGTGCCAGCACCCCCGGGCGAGCTCCCACAATTAATGAAAAACTGTTTTTT
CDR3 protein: CASTPGRAPTINEKLFF

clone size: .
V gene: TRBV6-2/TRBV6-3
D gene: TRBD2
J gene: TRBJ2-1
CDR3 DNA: TGTGCCAGCAGTTACGGCGGGAGTCAATACAATGAGCAGTTCTTC
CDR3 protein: CASSYGGSQYNEQFF

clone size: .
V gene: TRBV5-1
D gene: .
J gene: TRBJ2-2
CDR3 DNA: TGCGCCAGCAGCTTGAGCGGAGGAAGCACCGGGGAGCTGTTTTTT
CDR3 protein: CASSLSGGSTGELFF

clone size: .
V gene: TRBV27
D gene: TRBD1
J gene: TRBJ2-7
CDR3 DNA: TGTGCCAGCAGTTTAAGGGACAGGGTTGAGCAGTACTTC
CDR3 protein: CASSLRDRVEQYF

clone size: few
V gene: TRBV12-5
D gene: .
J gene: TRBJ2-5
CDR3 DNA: TGTGCTAGTGGTTTGGTAGGGCAGAGGGTGGAGGGAGAGACCCAGTACTTC
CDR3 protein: CASGLVGQRVEGETQYF

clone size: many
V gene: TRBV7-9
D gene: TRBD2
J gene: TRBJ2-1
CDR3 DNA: TGTGCCAGCAGCTTAAGCCGGGAACTAGCGTACAATGAGCAGTTCTTC
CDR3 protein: CASSLSRELAYNEQFF

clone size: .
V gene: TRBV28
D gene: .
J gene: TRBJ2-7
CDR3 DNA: TGTGCCAGCAGTGTCCTCTGGGACCGTAGCGAGCAGTACTTC
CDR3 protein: CASSVLWDRSEQYF

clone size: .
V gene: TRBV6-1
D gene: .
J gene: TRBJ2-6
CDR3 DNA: TGTGCCAGCAGTCGGAATTCGGCTGGGGCCAACGTCCTGACTTTC
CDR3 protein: CASSRNSAGANVLTF

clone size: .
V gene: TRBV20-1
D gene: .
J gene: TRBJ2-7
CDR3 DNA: TGCAGTGCTAGAGGAGCCAACACTGGAGAGGCCGAGCAGTACTTC
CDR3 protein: CSARGANTGEAEQYF

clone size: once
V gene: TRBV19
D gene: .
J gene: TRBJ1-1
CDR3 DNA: TGTGCCAGTAGTATAGGGGTTGAGAACACTGAAGCTTTCTTT
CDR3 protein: CASSIGVENTEAFF

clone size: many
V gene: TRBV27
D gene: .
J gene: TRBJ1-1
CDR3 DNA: TGTGCCAGCTCGGGTCAGTTGGGTGAAGCTTTCTTT
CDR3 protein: CASSGQLGEAFF

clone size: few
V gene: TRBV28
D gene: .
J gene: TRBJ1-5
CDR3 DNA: TGTGCCAGCAGTGTCTACCGGGACACCAATCAGCCCCAGCATTTT
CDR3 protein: CASSVYRDTNQPQHF

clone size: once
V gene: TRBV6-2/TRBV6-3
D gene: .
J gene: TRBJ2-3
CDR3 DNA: TGTGCCAGCAGTGAAGACAGGGAGGGTGCGAATACGCAGTATTTT
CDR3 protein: CASSEDREGANTQYF

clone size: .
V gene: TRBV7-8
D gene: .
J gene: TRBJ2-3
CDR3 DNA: TGTGCCAGCAGCTTAGCGGAGGGCCAAGATACGCAGTATTTT
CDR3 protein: CASSLAEGQDTQYF

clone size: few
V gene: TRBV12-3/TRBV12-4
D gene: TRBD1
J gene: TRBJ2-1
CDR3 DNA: TGTGCCAGCAGGAGGACAGGGGATAGAGACAATGAGCAGTTCTTC
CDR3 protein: CASRRTGDRDNEQFF

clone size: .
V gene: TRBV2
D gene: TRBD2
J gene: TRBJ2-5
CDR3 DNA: TGTGCCAGCAGTGTGGCTCCAGCGGGAATCCAAGAGACCCAGTACTTC
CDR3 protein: CASSVAPAGIQETQYF

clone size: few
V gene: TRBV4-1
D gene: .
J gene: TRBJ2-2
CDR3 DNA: TGCGCCAGCAGTACTCGTCGGAACACCGGGGAGCTGTTTTTT
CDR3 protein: CASSTRRNTGELFF

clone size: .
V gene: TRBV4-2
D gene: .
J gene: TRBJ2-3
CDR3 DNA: TGTGCCAGCAGCCAAGACCTCGTAGGAGGGAGTGTCACAGATACGCAGTATTTT
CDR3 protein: CASSQDLVGGSVTDTQYF

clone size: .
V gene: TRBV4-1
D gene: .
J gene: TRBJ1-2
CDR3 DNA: TGCGCCAGCAGCCAACCCAGACAGATCTTCTATGGCTACACCTTC
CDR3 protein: CASSQPRQIFYGYTF